Sequencing of this TCR beta chain was carried out in a study of cytomegalovirus exposure and HLA in healthy donors (dated by TCRdb to about 2017). Describing the broader study: An earlier analysis of some 550 of the donors reported 250 to 300 Gb of sequence data and approximately 110 million unique TCR beta sequences from 150 million to 200 million T cells. Approximately 300 gigabases of sequencing data and tens of millions of unique TCR sequences were included in an early release covering about 700 HLA-typed donors. Of the approximately 370 genotyped donors, more than 75% were placed in the genetic ancestry cluster associated with self-reported Caucasian donors. The aim of the study was to test whether cataloging public T cell receptors could identify signatures of past pathogen exposure. The study profiled the T cell repertoires of 666 subjects by immunosequencing and related them to cytomegalovirus serostatus. In addition to the first cohort of 650 to 750 subjects, a separate validation cohort of 120 different subjects was used. High-throughput TCR immunosequencing, statistical association of individual TCRs with disease status, and machine learning were combined to predict cytomegalovirus infection status. In a later analysis, previously published TCR beta repertoires from more than 500 donors were re-analyzed and high-resolution HLA genotyping was added so that TCR occurrence patterns could be studied. Rather than using new phenotypic data, the later analysis identified candidate immune exposures from TCR beta sequences and from how often those sequences occurred across donors. An earlier analysis of 450 to 750 of the donors used high-throughput TCR beta sequencing to judge whether each TCR beta V gene segment behaved as functional or pseudogenic. Donor age, sex, ethnicity and CMV serostatus were collected together with the repertoire data. A later genetic analysis used genome-wide SNP genotypes for about 60% of the roughly 670 donors, treating that subset as a discovery cohort. All discovery cohort repertoires had been generated on a single sequencing platform. HLA typing included class I and class II loci at four-digit resolution. The number of donors typed differed by locus, with about 629-640 for A, B, C, DRB1 and DQB1, around 560 for DQA1, nearly 610 for DPA1, and around 430 for DPB1. Because of strong linkage in the cohort, four to six DR-DQ haplotypes were treated as single units for association and clustering. On average, roughly 250,000 unique TCR beta nucleotide sequences were sequenced per donor among 300 to 500 genotyped donors of the cohort, with around 19% of those sequences being non-productive. What the authors observed across the whole study: Because HLA typing was unavailable for some donors at each locus, only the typed subset was used in association tests. The earlier analysis of 587 of the donors excluded roughly 17 rarely observed V segments, including chromosome 9 orphons, because counts were too low. Linkage disequilibrium might explain the correlated functional status among segregating V segments, but an unknown experimental factor could not be excluded. Only TCR beta chains were sequenced in this cohort, and the absence of alpha or paired-chain data limited detectable features. The classifier was reported to diagnose cytomegalovirus status with high specificity and sensitivity in both the original and validation cohorts. A further reported finding was that TCR beta sequences accurately predicted the HLA-A and HLA-B alleles for most subjects in the first cohort. In a later analysis, the rate of TCR association differed among HLA loci, with DRB1 alleles having the most associated TCRs and HLA-C alleles having the fewest. When HLA alleles, especially DR and DQ, strongly co-occurred, attributing TCR associations to individual alleles was difficult. Several of the top co-occurrence clusters appeared to be linked to parvovirus B19, influenza, CMV and Epstein-Barr virus, according to a later analysis. Specific HLA alleles were associated with around 18,000 TCR beta sequences at a false discovery rate of 0.05 in a later analysis. A cluster of highly shared sequence variants was judged likely to represent a technical artifact of the sequencing pipeline. Most TCR sequences were seen in very few donors, while some public TCRs were found in many individuals. An earlier analysis of roughly 570 of the donors showed that most TCR beta V segments appeared in productive rearrangements either about 87% or about 30% of the time, which broadly matched IMGT annotations. Most CMV-associated TCR beta chains appeared to be HLA-restricted in a later analysis, and the HLA associations seemed to be driven largely by CMV exposure. The authors suggested that the approach could potentially be extended to other disease states and immunological phenotypes. The study listed 150 to 200 TCR beta chains as associated with cytomegalovirus. A later genetic analysis associated a missense DCLRE1C variant with V-gene and J-gene trimming of TCR beta chains, and an independent cohort replicated the association. Presence/absence analyses assumed roughly uniform sequencing depth across donors, an assumption that may not hold. In vitro tests confirmed that a few of the cytomegalovirus-associated TCR beta chains recognize cytomegalovirus antigens. Compared with equally common non-associated chains, HLA-associated TCR beta chains in a later analysis were more clonally expanded and had lower generation probabilities. CMV serostatus was the only immune exposure information available for the cohort. A later genetic analysis reported fewer N-insertions in productive TCRs among donors in an Asian-associated ancestry cluster than the approximately 700-donor mean.

The protocol used for the library was the immunoSEQ multiplex PCR assay. The multiplex PCR relied on a mix of 60 forward primers for TCR Vbeta segments and 13 reverse primers for TCR Jbeta segments. A multiplex PCR assay on genomic DNA amplified the CDR3 region of rearranged TCR beta genes. Amplified TCR beta libraries were sequenced as 87-base-pair reads on the Illumina HiSeq System. The study's processing was this. A later analysis tallied 75 million to 85 million unique TCR beta chains across the 550 to 850 repertoires, and about 12 million of those chains were shared by two or more donors. Raw reads were error-corrected and collapsed into unique sequences with a nearest-neighbor algorithm that merged closely related sequences to remove PCR and sequencing errors. To assign V, D and J gene segments, CDR3 sequences were aligned to IMGT reference sequences. For a sequence to be retained, a match of at least six nucleotides was required to both a V gene segment and a J gene segment. A rearrangement counted as productive if the CDR3 had no stop codons and remained in frame with V and J, and every other rearrangement counted as non-productive. CDR3 was defined according to IMGT convention as the region running from the second conserved V-encoded cysteine to the conserved J-encoded phenylalanine. The earlier analysis of about 590 of the donors excluded sequences that lacked an unambiguous match to a single V gene segment. In an earlier analysis of 587 of the donors, V segments were called functional above 56.7% productive rearrangements and were called segregating when the between-donor standard deviation exceeded 5%. A statistical classification framework was developed to diagnose cytomegalovirus status using the catalog of TCR beta chain sequences. In a later analysis, V and J genes were assigned by comparing TCR nucleotide sequences against IMGT/GENE-DB human TR gene sequences. The TCRdist pipeline was used in a later analysis to assign CDR3 sequences and most-parsimonious VDJ recombination scenarios. A later analysis defined each TCR beta chain by its CDR3 amino acid sequence plus V-gene family, and excluded reads lacking a unique V-gene family. In a later analysis, 450 to 600 highly shared, low-generation-probability nucleotide sequences were removed to address suspected cross-contamination and a sequencing artifact. In a later analysis, a clonal expansion index was calculated for each public chain from normalized within-repertoire ranks of inferred template counts. Generation probabilities in a later analysis came from a VDJ recombination model fitted to out-of-frame rearrangements, and those results were checked against IGoR. In a later analysis, TCR-TCR, TCR-HLA and TCR-CMV co-occurrence was scored with hypergeometric tests, and a repertoire-size bias correction was applied to TCR pairs. In a later analysis, false discovery rates were estimated by permuting HLA or CMV assignments 20 times. In a later analysis, co-occurring TCRs were grouped using DBSCAN, with TCRdist sequence similarity added in when clustering inside HLA-allele-positive subsets. Repertoires with fewer than 30,000 or more than 120,000 public chains were left out of co-occurrence clustering, as were five repertoires with anomalous nucleotide sharing. TCRdb mirrors the immuneACCESS table, restricted to in-frame sequences. Some clones are absent from its copies; in checked studies, under half trace to an unresolved V gene, and the reason for the others is unknown. D and trimming were read from the DNA, whereas the V and J calls and clone size are those reported in that table. Recorded for this sample are 150,000 to 200,000 clones; under 85% of them occurred a single time. The top ten clones comprise approximately 1.6% of the sample.

As for this clone: It has no known antigen specificity. No qualities accompany the bases; no much larger clone lies one base away.

The cohort consisted of some 730 healthy bone marrow donors. Cohort members were all nominally healthy when sampled, although unrecorded immune exposures were likely present. The donor tested CMV seronegative and was one of the 352 seronegative cohort members. A peripheral blood sample was provided by each donor, and peripheral blood mononuclear cells were used for TCR beta sequencing. The Qiagen DNeasy Blood Extraction Kit was used to extract genomic DNA from the blood cell samples. The sample consisted of PBMCs. The sequence derives from a woman aged 25 to 39 in good health and CMV-seronegative.

The DNA is TGTGCCTGGAGCGAAGGGACTCCCTATAATTCACCCCTCCACTTT. Translation gives CAWSEGTPYNSPLHF. Recombination linked TRBV30 to TRBJ1-6, with TRBD1 perhaps the D gene, on 5 matching bases. Taken from the germline V gene (reference sequence), the CDR1 and CDR2 loops are GTSNPN and SVGIG. Measured from the cysteine to the phenylalanine, the CDR3 is 15 residues long. CDR3 DNA only is kept here, 45 bases in frame from base 1. The germline ends are 11 bases apart after V is trimmed by 3 bases and J by 2 bases.